The clone carrying this T cell receptor beta chain was detected only a few times. The sample is drawn from a study of T cells in tumors after PD-1 blockade. Germline CDR1 reads SGHNT; CDR2 reads YENEEA. CDR3 size: 14 residues. J lost 6 bases, V lost 3 bases, and 4 bases had no gene match. The assay was immunoSEQ multiplex PCR, and TCRdb's table has in-frame clones only and misses some. The table lists 9,000 to 15,000 clones, 60% to 70% of them singletons. The clonotype was recovered from a human donor with basal cell carcinoma. The input for sequencing was tumor tissue, taken before anti-PD-1 treatment. The chain recombines TRBV11-3 with TRBJ1-5, with 8 bases identical to TRBD1. The DNA of the CDR3 is TGTGCCAGCAGCTTGGACAGGGAAGGTCAGCCCCAGCATTTT. It yields the protein CASSLDREGQPQHF. Using reference TRBV11-3 and TRBJ1-5 for the parts outside the CDR3, the full variable domain is EAGVVQSPRYKIIEKKQPVAFWCNPISGHNTLYWYLQNLGQGPELLIRYENEEAVDDSQLPKDRFSAERLKGVDSTLKIQPAELGDSAVYLCASSLDREGQPQHFGDGTRLSIL.